The 21 T cell receptor beta chains listed next were all sequenced from one sample in a study of cytomegalovirus exposure and HLA in healthy donors. PCR involved 60 Vbeta and 13 Jbeta primers. The repertoire was sequenced with immunoSEQ multiplex PCR; TCRdb's copy has only in-frame clones and lacks some. This table has around 85,000 clones, about 82% appearing once. The sequenced sample was PBMCs. These receptors originate from a man in his thirties or forties in good health and CMV-seronegative.

The chain uses TRBV2 and TRBJ2-4; a weak D match, TRBD2 (6 bases). V lost 6 bases to trimming and J lost 3 bases, with 21 bases between them. This CDR3 region has 17 residues. Germline V gene data show CDR1 as SNHLY and CDR2 as FYNNEI. The CDR3 spells CASREGIRGTRKNIQYF. The DNA for the CDR3 is TGTGCCAGCAGGGAGGGTATTCGAGGGACTCGCAAAAACATTCAGTACTTC.

CDR3 sequence (DNA): TGCGCCAGCAGCTTGTCTACAGGGGAACAGGAGACCCAGTACTTC. Protein: CASSLSTGEQETQYF. The gene calls are TRBV5-1 and TRBJ2-5; TRBD1 aligns across 7 bases. V was pared by 1 base and J by 5 bases, with 8 bases of the junction left unmatched. The CDR3 runs 15 residues. Germline V lookup: CDR1 SGHRS, CDR2 YFSETQ. Full variable domain (remainder filled in from reference TRBV5-1 and TRBJ2-5): KAGVTQTPRYLIKTRGQQVTLSCSPISGHRSVSWYQQTPGQGLQFLFEYFSETQRNKGNFPGRFSGRQFSNSRSEMNVSTLELGDSALYLCASSLSTGEQETQYFGPGTRLLVL.

V usage is TRBV5-1 and J usage is TRBJ1-2; TRBD1 matches 9 bases. The length of the CDR3 is 15 residues. CDR1 is SGHRS and CDR2 is YFSETQ in the germline V gene. V gave up 0 bases and J gave up 6 bases; unmatched junction bases: 6. The CDR3 nucleotides read TGCGCCAGCAGCTTGGTGGACAGGGGTACCCATGGCTACACCTTC. This codes for CASSLVDRGTHGYTF.

The chain uses TRBV19 and TRBJ2-7, with 7 bases matching TRBD1. CDR1 and CDR2 from the germline V gene are LNHDA and SQIVND (reference sequence). The CDR3 runs to 14 residues. Trimming cost V 3 bases and J 6 bases; bases outside gene matches: 8. CDR3 protein: CASSMMRQGGEQYF. For the CDR3, the DNA is TGTGCCAGTAGTATGATGCGACAGGGCGGCGAGCAGTACTTC.

This chain uses TRBV28 with TRBJ1-2; tentatively, D is TRBD1 (5 bases). The germline CDR1 and CDR2 sequences are MDHEN and SYDVKM. V shed 8 bases and J shed 7 bases, with 11 bases lying between them. The CDR3 extends over 11 amino acids. The DNA for the CDR3 is TGTGCCAGCTATACAGGAATTGGCTACACCTTC. Its protein product is CASYTGIGYTF.

Turning to this clone: The junction shows a germline mismatch at one end, possibly a read error. The V call is TRBV5-6, the J call TRBJ2-7, with 9 bases that match TRBD2. Per the germline V gene, CDR1 is SGHDT and CDR2 is YYEEEE. This CDR3 has 13 amino acids. In DNA, the CDR3 is TGTGCCAGCAGCGACGGACTAGCGCCTACACAATTCTTC. The encoded protein is CASSDGLAPTQFF.

The rearrangement links TRBV15 to TRBJ2-3, with TRBD2 identical over 10 bases. J lost 5 bases, V lost 1 base, and 6 bases had no gene match. The CDR3 has 16 residues. CDR1 and CDR2 from the germline V gene are LNHNV and YYDKDF (reference sequence). CDR3 in DNA: TGTGCCACCAGCAGAGCCAGCGGGGGGGTTCTAGATACGCAGTATTTT. Residues: CATSRASGGVLDTQYF.

V gene TRBV19 combines with J gene TRBJ2-2; 7 nucleotides align to TRBD2. After removal of 7 bases from V and 0 bases from J, the junction contained 8 bases not matched to a gene. The CDR3 is 16 amino acids. CDR1 and CDR2 (germline): LNHDA, SQIVND (reference sequence). The CDR3 coding sequence is TGTGCCAGTATCCGGTCTAGCGGACCGAACACCGGGGAGCTGTTTTTT. It codes for CASIRSSGPNTGELFF.

The J gene is TRBJ2-7, the V gene TRBV2, with D uncertain. V was pared by 2 bases and J by 1 base, with 9 bases between. This CDR3 has 14 residues. Germline CDR1 SNHLY, CDR2 FYNNEI. CDR3: CASSEQQSSYEQYF. In DNA, the CDR3 is TGTGCCAGCAGTGAACAACAGTCTTCCTACGAGCAGTACTTC.

The V call is TRBV5-4, the J call TRBJ2-5; D is perhaps TRBD1 (6 bases). This CDR3 contains 14 residues. Trimming removed 1 base from V and 1 base from J, with 8 bases in between. The germline gives CDR1 SGHNT, CDR2 YYREEE (reference sequence). Here the CDR3 DNA reads TGTGCCAGCAGCTTGAGGGACACCCAAGAGACCCAGTACTTC. As protein: CASSLRDTQETQYF.

This clone occurred once. This CDR3 is CASSQERVSSYEQYF. CDR3 nucleotide sequence: TGCGCCAGCAGCCAAGAGCGGGTAAGCTCCTACGAGCAGTACTTC. This sequence joins TRBV4-3 and TRBJ2-7; tentatively, D is TRBD2 (5 bases). This CDR3 has 15 residues. Germline CDR1 LGHNA, CDR2 YSLEER. Deletions cut 0 bases from V and 0 bases from J, with 9 bases between.

Written as DNA, the CDR3 is TGTGCCAGCAGCCCTGCCCCCGGGGAAGGCTACACCTTC. It encodes CASSPAPGEGYTF. The J gene is TRBJ1-2, the V gene TRBV5-4; D not certain. CDR1 is SGHNT and CDR2 is YYREEE in the germline V gene (reference sequence). Trimming stripped 4 bases from V and 8 bases from J, with 15 bases between. The CDR3 totals 13 residues.

This chain uses TRBV10-2 with TRBJ1-5, with 9 bases lining up with TRBD1. This CDR3 contains 15 residues. Germline assignment: CDR1 WSHSY and CDR2 SAAADI. The junction had 5 bases not matched to a gene; V was cut back by 3 bases and J by 5 bases. The CDR3 coding sequence is TGCGCCAGCAGTGATCTCACAGGGGGCTATCAGCCCCAGCATTTT. Protein: CASSDLTGGYQPQHF.

V usage is TRBV7-9 and J usage is TRBJ1-2; the D gene is possibly TRBD1 (6 bases). Germline CDR1 SEHNR, CDR2 FQNEAQ (reference sequence). The CDR3 is 14 amino acids. V was pared by 5 bases and J by 2 bases, with 12 bases between. The CDR3 region has the DNA TGTGCCAGCAGCCTAGGACAGACAAACTATGGCTACACCTTC. It is translated as CASSLGQTNYGYTF.

The chain combines TRBV11-2 with TRBJ2-1, with TRBD2 as a possible D gene (5 bases). Trimming shortened V by 2 bases and J by 10 bases, and 18 bases separated the two germline ends. CDR3 length: 15 amino acids. Germline values: CDR1 SGHAT, CDR2 FQNNGV. This chain's CDR3 is CASSLLHDGVREQFF. The DNA for the CDR3 is TGTGCCAGCAGCTTACTTCATGACGGGGTTCGGGAGCAGTTCTTC.

The V call is TRBV6-5, the J call TRBJ1-5; 9 bases align to TRBD1. Germline CDR1 reads MNHEY; CDR2 reads SVGAGI. Trimming took 5 bases from V and 6 from J; bases not matched to a gene: 5. This CDR3 has 14 amino acids. The CDR3: CASSAGTGLQPQHF. Written as DNA, the CDR3 is TGTGCCAGCAGTGCCGGGACAGGGCTTCAGCCCCAGCATTTT.

The V gene is TRBV12-2, the J gene TRBJ1-1. TRBV12-2 is a known pseudogene. This CDR3 is 14 amino acids long. CDR3 bases: TGTGCAAGTCGCTTAGCGTGGAGGAGGGCTGAAGCTTTCTTT. Its translation: CASRLAWRRAEAFF.

For the CDR3, the DNA is TGTGCCAGCAGTGGAGGACAGGGGCCGGCAACTAATGAAAAACTGTTTTTT. Translation gives CASSGGQGPATNEKLFF. This chain joins TRBV6-1 and TRBJ1-4; 9 bases are shared with TRBD1. Trimming at V came to 4 bases and at J to 0 bases, leaving 6 bases not matched to a gene. The CDR3 sequence is 17 residues long. From germline, CDR1 is MNHNS and CDR2 SASEGT.

The chain couples TRBV30 to TRBJ1-2; TRBD1 matches at 7 bases. The V and J ends lost 2 bases and 0 bases, in that order; junction bases with no gene match: 9. The CDR3 spans 16 residues. Germline V lookup: CDR1 GTSNPN, CDR2 SVGIG (reference sequence). The CDR3 coding sequence is TGTGCCTGGAGTCCTCTTGACAGGGCGGCTAACTATGGCTACACCTTC. Translated, it gives CAWSPLDRAANYGYTF.

The chain recombines TRBV14 with TRBJ1-6; TRBD1 matches at 10 bases. The V segment lost 5 bases and the J segment 9 bases; nucleotides outside the gene matches: 7. Germline V gene lookup returns CDR1 SGHDN and CDR2 FVKESK. The CDR3 contains 15 residues. The CDR3 nucleotides read TGTGCCAGCAGCAAGGGACAGGGGATAAGTTCACCCCTCCACTTT. It yields the protein CASSKGQGISSPLHF.

The chain links TRBV7-8 to TRBJ2-7; 7 nucleotides match TRBD2. The CDR3 contains 14 residues. The germline V gene encodes CDR1 SGHVS and CDR2 FQNEAQ. After removal of 1 base from V and 4 bases from J, the junction contained 4 bases not matched to a gene. CDR3: CASSLGGLGYEQYF. The CDR3 coding sequence is TGTGCCAGCAGCTTAGGTGGACTAGGGTACGAGCAGTACTTC.